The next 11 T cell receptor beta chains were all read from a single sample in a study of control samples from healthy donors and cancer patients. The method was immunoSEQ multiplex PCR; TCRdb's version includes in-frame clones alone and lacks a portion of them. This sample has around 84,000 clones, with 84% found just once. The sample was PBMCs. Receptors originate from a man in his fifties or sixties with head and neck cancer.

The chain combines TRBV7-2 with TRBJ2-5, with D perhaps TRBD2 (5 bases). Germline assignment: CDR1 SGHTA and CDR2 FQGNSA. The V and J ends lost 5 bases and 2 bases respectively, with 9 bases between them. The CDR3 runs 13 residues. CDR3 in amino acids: CASSASWQETQYF. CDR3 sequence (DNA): TGTGCCAGCAGCGCTAGCTGGCAAGAGACCCAGTACTTC. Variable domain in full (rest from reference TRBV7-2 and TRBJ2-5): GAGVSQSPSNKVTEKGKDVELRCDPISGHTALYWYRQSLGQGLEFLIYFQGNSAPDKSGLPSDRFSAERTGGSVSTLTIQRTQQEDSAVYLCASSASWQETQYFGPGTRLLVL.

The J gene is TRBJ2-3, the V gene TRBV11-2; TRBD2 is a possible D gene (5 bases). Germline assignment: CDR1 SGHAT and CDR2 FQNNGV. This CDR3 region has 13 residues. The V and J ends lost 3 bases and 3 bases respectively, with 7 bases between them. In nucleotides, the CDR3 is TGTGCCAGCAGCTTTCGGGGTACAGATACGCAGTATTTT. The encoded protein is CASSFRGTDTQYF. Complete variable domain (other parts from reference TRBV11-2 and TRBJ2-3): EAGVAQSPRYKIIEKRQSVAFWCNPISGHATLYWYQQILGQGPKLLIQFQNNGVVDDSQLPKDRFSAERLKGVDSTLKIQPAKLEDSAVYLCASSFRGTDTQYFGPGTRLTVL.

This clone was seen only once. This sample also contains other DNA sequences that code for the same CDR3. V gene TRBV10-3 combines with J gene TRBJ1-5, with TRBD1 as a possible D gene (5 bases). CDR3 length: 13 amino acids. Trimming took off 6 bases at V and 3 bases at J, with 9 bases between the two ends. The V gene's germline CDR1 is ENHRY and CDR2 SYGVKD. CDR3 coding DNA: TGTGCCATCAGCAGACAGATCAATCAGCCCCAGCATTTT. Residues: CAISRQINQPQHF.

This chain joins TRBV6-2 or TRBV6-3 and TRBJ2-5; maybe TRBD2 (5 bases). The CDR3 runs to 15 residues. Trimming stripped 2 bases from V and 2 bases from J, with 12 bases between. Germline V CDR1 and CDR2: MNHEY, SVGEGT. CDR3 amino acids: CASSYPSRGQETQYF. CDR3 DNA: TGTGCCAGCAGTTACCCCTCCCGGGGACAAGAGACCCAGTACTTC.

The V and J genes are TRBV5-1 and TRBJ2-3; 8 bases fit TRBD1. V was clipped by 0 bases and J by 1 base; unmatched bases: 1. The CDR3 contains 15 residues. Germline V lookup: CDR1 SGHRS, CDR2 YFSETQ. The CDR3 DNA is TGCGCCAGCAGCTTGGCGGGACAGGGCACAGATACGCAGTATTTT. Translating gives CASSLAGQGTDTQYF.

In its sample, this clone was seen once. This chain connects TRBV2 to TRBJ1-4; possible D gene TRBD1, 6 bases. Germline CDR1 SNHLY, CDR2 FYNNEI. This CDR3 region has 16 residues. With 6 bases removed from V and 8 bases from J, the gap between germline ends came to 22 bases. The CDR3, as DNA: TGTGCCAGCAGACCCTTTTTGACCCGGGGGCGGGAAAAACTGTTTTTT. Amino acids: CASRPFLTRGREKLFF.

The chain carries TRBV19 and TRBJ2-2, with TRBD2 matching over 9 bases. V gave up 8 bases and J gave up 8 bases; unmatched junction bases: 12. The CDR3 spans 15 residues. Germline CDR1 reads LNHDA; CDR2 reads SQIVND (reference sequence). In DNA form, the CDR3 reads TGTGCCAGTGTCGGTGTAGCGGGAGTACAGGGGGAGCTGTTTTTT. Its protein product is CASVGVAGVQGELFF.

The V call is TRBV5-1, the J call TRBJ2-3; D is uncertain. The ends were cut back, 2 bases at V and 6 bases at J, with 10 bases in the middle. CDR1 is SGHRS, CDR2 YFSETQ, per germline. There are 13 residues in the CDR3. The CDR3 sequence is CASSFPGEDTQYF. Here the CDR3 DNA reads TGCGCCAGCAGCTTTCCCGGAGAGGATACGCAGTATTTT.

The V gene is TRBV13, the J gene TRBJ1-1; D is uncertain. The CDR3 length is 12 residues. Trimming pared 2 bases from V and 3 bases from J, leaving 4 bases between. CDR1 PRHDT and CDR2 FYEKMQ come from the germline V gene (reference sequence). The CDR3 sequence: CASSLQDTEAFF. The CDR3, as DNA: TGTGCCAGCAGCTTACAGGACACTGAAGCTTTCTTT.

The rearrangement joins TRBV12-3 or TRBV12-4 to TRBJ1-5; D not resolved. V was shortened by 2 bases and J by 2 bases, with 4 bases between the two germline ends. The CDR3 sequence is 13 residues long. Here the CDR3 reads CASSLNGNQPQHF. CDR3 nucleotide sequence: TGTGCCAGCAGTTTAAATGGCAATCAGCCCCAGCATTTT.

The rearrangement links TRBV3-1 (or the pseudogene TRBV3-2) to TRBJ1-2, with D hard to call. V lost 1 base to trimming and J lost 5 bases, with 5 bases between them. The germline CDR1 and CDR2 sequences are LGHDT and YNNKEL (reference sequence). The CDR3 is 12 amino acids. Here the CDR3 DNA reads TGTGCCAGCAGCCAAGGGGCTTATGGCTACACCTTC. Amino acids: CASSQGAYGYTF.